This is a list of T cell receptor beta chains from one sample in a study of blood T cell repertoires in COVID-19. Sequencing was performed with immunoSEQ multiplex PCR; in TCRdb, only in-frame clones are kept and a portion is missing. The sample yields about 300,000 clones, approximately 84% seen once. The sample comprised PBMCs or T cells enriched from blood (not recorded which). The receptors derive from a man aged 25-40 years who had recovered from COVID-19. The CDR3 runs from the conserved cysteine through the conserved F or W.

TRBV10-3	CAISEEIGGLAKNIQYF
TRBV13	CASSPFAADTQYF
TRBV21-1	CASSTRQGAIHNEQFF
TRBV24-1	CATSDDRGYGYTF
TRBV7-9	CASSFSDRGVEAFF
TRBV10-1	CATDPGQVSNQPQHF
TRBV28	CASTKGQGSNEQYF
TRBV5-1	CASSFTGLSTDTQYF
TRBV23-1	CASSQGQESSYNSPLHF
TRBV18	CASSPRTEVGGELFF
TRBV3-1/TRBV3-2	CASSLGQGNSPLHF
TRBV19	CASSTNRQGLAYGQYF
TRBV2	CASKRQGAGGELFF
TRBV4-2	CASSQSAGVNYGYTF
TRBV21-1	CASSTRDTLRDWPLHF
TRBV7-2	CASSRDSTSRKEQFF
TRBV5-1	CASSSTGENTGELFF
TRBV5-1	CASSLVSGNGEKLFF
TRBV28	CASSQGQISSYNSPLHF
TRBV11-3	CASSPWTGTDTQYF
TRBV5-6	CASSLRGTKNIQYF
TRBV28	CASSVLRQGGLVQYF
TRBV7-2	CASSRDWGTDTQYF
TRBV18	CASSPPGRGNIQYF
TRBV7-9	CASSLGSGGSTDTQYF
TRBV3-1/TRBV3-2	CASSQGRGRGNQPQHF
TRBV24-1	CATSDTPGGNGYTF
TRBV6-5	CASSRTGFSNYGYTF
TRBV15	CATSRDKVEARYEKLFF
TRBV7-6	CASSLVRTSYSTDTQYF
TRBV3-1/TRBV3-2	CASSQDELGREQYF
TRBV6-1	CASSEAGMRAYGYTF
TRBV10-2	CASSVPTLYGYTF
TRBV19	CASRPGGEAGGNTIYF
TRBV18	CASSSSVQGNQPQHF
TRBV5-1	CASSYHQPSEGTDTQYF
TRBV27	CASRPGGSSYNEQFF
TRBV6-5	CASSYQGGNNSPLHF
TRBV27	CASSPYAGGHGEQFF
TRBV19	CASGGQSLSGANVLTF